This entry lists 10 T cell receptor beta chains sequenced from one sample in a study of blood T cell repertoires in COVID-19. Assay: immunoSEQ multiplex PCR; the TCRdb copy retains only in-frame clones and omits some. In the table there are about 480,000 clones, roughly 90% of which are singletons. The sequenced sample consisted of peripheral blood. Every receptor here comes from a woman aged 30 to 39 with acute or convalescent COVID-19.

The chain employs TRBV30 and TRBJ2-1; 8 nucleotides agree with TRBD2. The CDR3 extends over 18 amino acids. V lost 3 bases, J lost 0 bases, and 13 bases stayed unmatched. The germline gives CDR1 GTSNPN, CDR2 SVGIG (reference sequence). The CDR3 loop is CAWRSKSLSGSSYNEQFF. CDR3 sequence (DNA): TGTGCCTGGAGATCTAAGAGTTTGAGCGGGAGCTCCTACAATGAGCAGTTCTTC.

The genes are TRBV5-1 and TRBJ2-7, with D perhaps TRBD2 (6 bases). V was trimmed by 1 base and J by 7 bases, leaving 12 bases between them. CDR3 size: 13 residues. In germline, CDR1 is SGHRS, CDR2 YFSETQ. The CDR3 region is CASSLPLASEQYF. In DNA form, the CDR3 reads TGCGCCAGCAGCTTGCCTCTAGCGAGTGAGCAGTACTTC. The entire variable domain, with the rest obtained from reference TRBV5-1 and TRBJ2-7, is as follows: KAGVTQTPRYLIKTRGQQVTLSCSPISGHRSVSWYQQTPGQGLQFLFEYFSETQRNKGNFPGRFSGRQFSNSRSEMNVSTLELGDSALYLCASSLPLASEQYFGPGTRLTVT.

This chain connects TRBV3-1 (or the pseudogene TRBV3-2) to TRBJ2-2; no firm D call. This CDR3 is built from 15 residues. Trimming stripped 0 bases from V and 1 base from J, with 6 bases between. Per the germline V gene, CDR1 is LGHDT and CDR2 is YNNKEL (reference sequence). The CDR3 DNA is TGTGCCAGCAGCCAAGATAGTAGGAACACCGGGGAGCTGTTTTTT. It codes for CASSQDSRNTGELFF.

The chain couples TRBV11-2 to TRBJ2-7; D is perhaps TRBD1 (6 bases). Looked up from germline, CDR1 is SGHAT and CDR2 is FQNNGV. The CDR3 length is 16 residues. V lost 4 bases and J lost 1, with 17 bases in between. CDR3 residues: CASSYLQGSLSYEQYF. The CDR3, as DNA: TGTGCCAGCAGCTACTTACAGGGTTCCCTTTCCTACGAGCAGTACTTC.

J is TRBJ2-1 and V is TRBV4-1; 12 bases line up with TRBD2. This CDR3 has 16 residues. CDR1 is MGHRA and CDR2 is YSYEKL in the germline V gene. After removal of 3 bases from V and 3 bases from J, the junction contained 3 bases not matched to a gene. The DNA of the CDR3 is TGCGCCAGCAGCCACCTAGCGGGGGGGCTCTACAATGAGCAGTTCTTC. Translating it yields CASSHLAGGLYNEQFF.

The CDR3 DNA is TGTGCCAGCAGTGAAAGTGGGGCCGGGTATGGCTACACCTTC. Protein sequence: CASSESGAGYGYTF. The gene calls are TRBV25-1 and TRBJ1-2; D is perhaps TRBD1 (5 bases). Deletions cut 2 bases from V and 5 bases from J, with 12 bases between. The CDR3 loop spans 14 amino acids. Germline assignment: CDR1 MGHDK and CDR2 SYGVNS.

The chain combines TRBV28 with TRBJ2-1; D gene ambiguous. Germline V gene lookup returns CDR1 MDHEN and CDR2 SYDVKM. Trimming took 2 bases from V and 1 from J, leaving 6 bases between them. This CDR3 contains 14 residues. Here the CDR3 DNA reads TGTGCCAGCAGTTTAGGTACATCCTACAATGAGCAGTTCTTC. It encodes CASSLGTSYNEQFF. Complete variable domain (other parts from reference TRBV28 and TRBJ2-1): DVKVTQSSRYLVKRTGEKVFLECVQDMDHENMFWYRQDPGLGLRLIYFSYDVKMKEKGDIPEGYSVSREKKERFSLILESASTNQTSMYLCASSLGTSYNEQFFGPGTRLTVL.

The CDR3 bases are TGTGCCGTCGGGAGGGACAGCCGCTACAATGAGCAGTTCTTC. It translates to CAVGRDSRYNEQFF. This chain links TRBV10-3 with TRBJ2-1; weak D call: TRBD2 (8 bases). V was trimmed by 11 bases and J by 3 bases, leaving 17 bases between them. The CDR3 runs 14 residues. Germline CDR1 ENHRY, CDR2 SYGVKD.

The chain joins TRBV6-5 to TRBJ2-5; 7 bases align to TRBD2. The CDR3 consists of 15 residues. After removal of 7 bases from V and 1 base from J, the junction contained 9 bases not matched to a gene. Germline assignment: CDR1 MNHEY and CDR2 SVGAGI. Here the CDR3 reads CASKSAGELQETQYF. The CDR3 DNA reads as TGTGCCAGCAAGTCTGCGGGGGAGCTCCAAGAGACCCAGTACTTC.

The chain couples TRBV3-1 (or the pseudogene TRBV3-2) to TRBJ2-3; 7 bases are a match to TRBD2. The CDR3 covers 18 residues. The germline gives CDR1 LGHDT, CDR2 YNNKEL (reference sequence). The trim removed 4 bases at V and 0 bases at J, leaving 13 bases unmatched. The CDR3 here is CASSRRPGRGSSTDTQYF. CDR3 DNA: TGTGCCAGCAGCCGACGTCCCGGGCGGGGGTCGAGCACAGATACGCAGTATTTT.